One and the same sample provided the 11 T cell receptor beta chains below, sequenced in a study of shared clonotypes between healthy human individuals. Libraries were prepared by immunoSEQ multiplex PCR; TCRdb keeps only in-frame clonotypes and omits some of them. The table lists 2.5 million or so clones, roughly nine tenths of them singletons. Sequences were obtained from naive CD4+ T cells sorted from blood. The sample's subset: CD45RA+ positively selected. These TCRs come from a man aged 18 to 29 in good health.

The chain links TRBV18 to TRBJ2-1, with D uncertain. Trimming shortened V by 3 bases and J by 3 bases, and 15 bases separated the two germline ends. Germline V gene data show CDR1 as KGHSH and CDR2 as LQKENI. This CDR3 region has 16 residues. CDR3 sequence: CASSPFGVIDYNEQFF. In nucleotides, the CDR3 is TGTGCCAGCTCACCTTTCGGAGTGATCGACTACAATGAGCAGTTCTTC.

The chain links TRBV7-9 to TRBJ1-6; TRBD1 is a possible D gene (6 bases). The CDR3 totals 14 residues. The germline gives CDR1 SEHNR, CDR2 FQNEAQ (reference sequence). Trimming cost V 2 bases and J 10 bases, with 12 bases left between them. The DNA for the CDR3 is TGTGCCAGCAGCTTACAGGGGATTGGGTCACCCCTCCACTTT. Translation gives CASSLQGIGSPLHF.

This rearrangement joins TRBV9 to TRBJ1-3, with D maybe TRBD1 (6 bases). CDR3 length: 15 amino acids. V gave up 7 bases and J gave up 4 bases, with 18 bases separating them. CDR1 SGDLS and CDR2 YYNGEE come from the germline V gene. The CDR3: CASGQTGKSGNTIYF. CDR3 DNA sequence: TGTGCCAGCGGACAAACAGGGAAATCGGGAAACACCATATATTTT.

This chain joins TRBV30 and TRBJ1-4, with D perhaps TRBD1 (6 bases). Germline V lookup: CDR1 GTSNPN, CDR2 SVGIG (reference sequence). The CDR3 runs to 12 residues. Trimming left V 1 base short and J 15 bases short, with 15 bases between. Here the CDR3 DNA reads TGTGCCTGGAGTGGGGTTACAGGGAGCGTGTTTTTT. This encodes CAWSGVTGSVFF. Variable domain in full (rest from reference TRBV30 and TRBJ1-4): SQTIHQWPATLVQPVGSPLSLECTVEGTSNPNLYWYRQAAGRGLQLLFYSVGIGQISSEVPQNLSASRPQDRQFILSSKKLLLSDSGFYLCAWSGVTGSVFFGSGTQLSVL.

On this clone itself: One end of the junction does not line up with germline, which may come from a read error. This chain connects TRBV7-9 to TRBJ2-4; D is possibly TRBD1 or TRBD2 (5 bases each). This CDR3 contains 13 residues. Per the germline V gene, CDR1 is SEHNR and CDR2 is FQNEAQ (reference sequence). CDR3 in amino acids: CASSLASGRIQHF. CDR3 nucleotides: TGTGCCAGCAGCTTAGCGTCGGGGCGAATTCAGCACTTC.

This chain joins TRBV6-5 and TRBJ1-1; 8 positions match TRBD1. Per germline, CDR1 MNHEY and CDR2 SVGAGI. Trimming took 0 bases from V and 4 from J; bases not matched to a gene: 4. This CDR3 contains 15 residues. CDR3 loop: CASSYSPGQGTEAFF. The CDR3 DNA sequence: TGTGCCAGCAGTTACTCTCCCGGACAGGGCACTGAAGCTTTCTTT.

V is TRBV5-6 and J is TRBJ2-7; tentatively, D is TRBD1 or TRBD2 (6 bases each). This CDR3 region has 15 residues. V was shortened by 2 bases and J by 4 bases, with 16 bases between the two germline ends. CDR1 is SGHDT and CDR2 is YYEEEE in the germline V gene. In nucleotides, the CDR3 is TGTGCCAGCAGCTTATATAACCGGGGGCTGTACGAGCAGTACTTC. Its protein is CASSLYNRGLYEQYF.

On this clone: The sample holds other DNA sequences that translate to the same CDR3. The rearrangement uses TRBV29-1 and TRBJ2-5; 8 bases fit TRBD1. CDR3 size: 13 residues. The germline gives CDR1 SQVTM, CDR2 ANQGSEA. With 5 bases clipped from V and 5 bases from J, the junction kept 7 bases outside the gene matches. The CDR3 bases are TGCAGCGTTTACAGGGGGGCGCGGGAGACCCAGTACTTC. This sequence encodes CSVYRGARETQYF. Combining the CDR3 with reference TRBV29-1 and TRBJ2-5 gives the whole variable domain SAVISQKPSRDICQRGTSLTIQCQVDSQVTMMFWYRQQPGQSLTLIATANQGSEATYESGFVIDKFPISRPNLTFSTLTVSNMSPEDSSIYLCSVYRGARETQYFGPGTRLLVL.

The chain uses TRBV7-9 and TRBJ1-3; D gene ambiguous. V was pared by 8 bases and J by 4 bases, with 6 bases between. The CDR3 length is 11 residues. Germline CDR1 reads SEHNR; CDR2 reads FQNEAQ (reference sequence). CDR3 sequence reads: CASGSGNTIYF. CDR3 coding DNA: TGTGCCAGCGGATCCGGAAACACCATATATTTT.

The chain employs TRBV7-9 and TRBJ2-3; 15 nucleotides align to TRBD2. The CDR3 extends over 18 amino acids. Germline trimming cut 5 bases from V and 3 bases from J; bases unmatched to any gene: 9. Germline V gives CDR1 SEHNR, CDR2 FQNEAQ (reference sequence). CDR3 sequence (DNA): TGTGCCAGCAGCACGGGACTAGCGGGGGGATATGGGACAGATACGCAGTATTTT. It is translated as CASSTGLAGGYGTDTQYF.

The CDR3 protein is CASSQDRGPETQYF. In DNA form, the CDR3 reads TGTGCCAGCAGTCAAGACAGGGGGCCGGAGACCCAGTACTTC. The V and J genes are TRBV11-2 and TRBJ2-5; 10 bases are a match to TRBD1. V lost 6 bases to trimming and J lost 5 bases; unmatched junction nucleotides: 6. This CDR3 contains 14 residues. Germline assignment: CDR1 SGHAT and CDR2 FQNNGV.